What follows are 4 T cell receptor beta chains derived from one specimen sequenced in a study of CD8+CD57+ T cells in acquired aplastic anemia. The study profiled TCR beta VDJ and CDR3 using genomic DNA as template. TCRdb used MiXCR to reprocess the reads, holding one entry per CDR3 protein. The sample records some 170,000 distinct CDR3 sequences, around 45% being singletons. The sample comprised sorted CD4+, CD8+, or CD8+CD57+ T cells (not recorded which) from PBMCs. The receptor set was obtained from a human donor in good health.

This clonotype was seen a few times. This sequence joins TRBV27 and TRBJ1-2, with 9 bases matching TRBD1. Per the germline V gene, CDR1 is MNHEY and CDR2 is SMNVEV (reference sequence). Trimming removed 7 bases from V and 4 bases from J; junction bases left unmatched: 10. The CDR3 contains 15 residues. CDR3 in amino acids: CASNPGTGLAYGYTF. As DNA, the CDR3 is TGTGCCAGCAATCCCGGGACAGGGCTCGCCTATGGCTACACCTTC.

The V call is TRBV5-5, the J call TRBJ2-7; the D gene is possibly TRBD2 (5 bases). The V end lost 0 bases, the J end lost 3 bases, and 13 bases lay between the germline ends. Germline V lookup: CDR1 SGHKS, CDR2 YYEKEE (reference sequence). This CDR3 comprises 15 residues. In DNA, the CDR3 is TGTGCCAGCAGCTTGGGCTCATCGGGAATCTACGAGCAGTACTTC. Protein product: CASSLGSSGIYEQYF.

The sample holds a few counts of this clonotype. The V call is TRBV3-1, the J call TRBJ2-1; 10 bases fit TRBD1. V lost 3 bases to trimming and J lost 10 bases; unmatched junction nucleotides: 12. The CDR3 is made up of 16 amino acids. Per the germline V gene, CDR1 is LGHDT and CDR2 is YNNKEL (reference sequence). The CDR3: CASSHSPGQGSVEQFF. For the CDR3, the DNA is TGTGCCAGCAGCCACTCCCCGGGACAGGGGTCGGTGGAGCAGTTCTTC.

About this clonotype: This is likely a read error, given that the CDR3 carries no conserved phenylalanine or tryptophan at its end. The chain couples TRBV10-3 to TRBJ2-1; D is possibly TRBD1 or TRBD2 (5 bases each). Germline CDR1 ENHRY, CDR2 SYGVKD. The V and J ends lost 3 bases and 2 bases respectively, with 17 bases between them. The CDR3 runs 17 residues. The CDR3 DNA is TGTGCCATCAGTGACGGCAGGGCAGGGAGCCCCTACAATGAGCAGTTCATC. Protein sequence: CAISDGRAGSPYNEQFI.